What follows is one T cell receptor (beta chain) and its context. PCR involved 60 Vbeta and 13 Jbeta primers. Clones were sequenced by immunoSEQ multiplex PCR, and TCRdb holds only the in-frame ones, with some missing. The table records around 100,000 clones, about 70% of them present only once. CDR1 is SGHDT, CDR2 YYEEEE, per germline. The length of the CDR3 is 13 residues. Trimming removed 2 bases at V and 1 base at J, with 7 bases between. This entry belongs to a study of cytomegalovirus exposure and HLA in healthy donors. Sequencing was carried out using PBMCs. This TCR was recovered from a man younger than 45 in good health and CMV-seropositive. V and J are TRBV5-6 and TRBJ2-7, with TRBD1 as a possible D gene (6 bases). CDR3 loop: CASSFGQSYEQYF. As DNA, the CDR3 is TGTGCCAGCAGCTTTGGACAGTCCTACGAGCAGTACTTC. Variable domain in full (rest from reference TRBV5-6 and TRBJ2-7): DAGVTQSPTHLIKTRGQQVTLRCSPKSGHDTVSWYQQALGQGPQFIFQYYEEEERQRGNFPDRFSGHQFPNYSSELNVNALLLGDSALYLCASSFGQSYEQYFGPGTRLTVT.